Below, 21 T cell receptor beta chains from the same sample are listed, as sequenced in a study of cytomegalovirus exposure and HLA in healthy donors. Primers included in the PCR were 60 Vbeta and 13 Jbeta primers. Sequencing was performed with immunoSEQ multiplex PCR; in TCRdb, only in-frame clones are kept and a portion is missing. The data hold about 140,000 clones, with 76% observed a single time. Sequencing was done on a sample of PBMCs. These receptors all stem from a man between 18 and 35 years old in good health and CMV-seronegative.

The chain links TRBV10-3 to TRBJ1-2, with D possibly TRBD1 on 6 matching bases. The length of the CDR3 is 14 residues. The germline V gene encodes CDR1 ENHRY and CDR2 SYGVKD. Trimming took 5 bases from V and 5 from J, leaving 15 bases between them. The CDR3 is CAISSGEGDYGYTF. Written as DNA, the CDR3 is TGTGCCATCAGTTCAGGGGAAGGGGATTATGGCTACACCTTC.

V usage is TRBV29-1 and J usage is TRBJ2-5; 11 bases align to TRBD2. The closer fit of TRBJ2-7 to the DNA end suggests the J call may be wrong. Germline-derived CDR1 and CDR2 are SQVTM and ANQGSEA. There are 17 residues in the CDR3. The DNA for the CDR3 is TGCAGCGTTGAATACGACAATGCTAGCGGGAGGCTCTACGAGCAGTACTTC. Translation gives CSVEYDNASGRLYEQYF.

In DNA, the CDR3 is TGTGCCAGTAGATCACGCAGACAGGGCGCGCAGCCCCAGCATTTT. This translates into CASRSRRQGAQPQHF. The chain has TRBV19 and TRBJ1-5, with 7 bases lining up with TRBD1. CDR3 length: 15 residues. Germline trimming cut 6 bases from V and 7 bases from J; bases unmatched to any gene: 12. Germline loops: CDR1 LNHDA, CDR2 SQIVND (reference sequence).

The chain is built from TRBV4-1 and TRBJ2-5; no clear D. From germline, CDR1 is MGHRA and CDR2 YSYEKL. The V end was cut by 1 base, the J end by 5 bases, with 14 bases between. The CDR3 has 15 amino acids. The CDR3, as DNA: TGCGCCAGCAGCCAAGGGGCAGGTCGGATGGAGACCCAGTACTTC. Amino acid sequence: CASSQGAGRMETQYF.

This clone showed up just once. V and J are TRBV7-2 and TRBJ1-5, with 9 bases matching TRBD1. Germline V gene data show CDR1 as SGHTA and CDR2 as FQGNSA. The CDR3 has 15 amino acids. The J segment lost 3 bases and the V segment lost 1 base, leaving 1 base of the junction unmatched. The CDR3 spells CASSLDRGPNQPQHF. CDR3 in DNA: TGTGCCAGCAGCTTAGACAGGGGGCCCAATCAGCCCCAGCATTTT.

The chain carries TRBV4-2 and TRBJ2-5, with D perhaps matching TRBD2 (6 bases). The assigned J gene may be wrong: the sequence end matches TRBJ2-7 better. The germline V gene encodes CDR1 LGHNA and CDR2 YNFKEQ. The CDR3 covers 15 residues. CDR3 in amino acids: CASSQEMGTAYEQYF. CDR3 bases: TGTGCCAGCAGCCAAGAAATGGGGACTGCTTACGAGCAGTACTTC.

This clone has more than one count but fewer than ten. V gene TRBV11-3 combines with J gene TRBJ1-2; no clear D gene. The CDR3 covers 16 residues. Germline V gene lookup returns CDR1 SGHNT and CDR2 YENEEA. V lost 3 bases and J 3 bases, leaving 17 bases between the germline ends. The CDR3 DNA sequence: TGTGCCAGCAGCTTGAGCCCATTCGGGTCTGACTATGGCTACACCTTC. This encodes CASSLSPFGSDYGYTF.

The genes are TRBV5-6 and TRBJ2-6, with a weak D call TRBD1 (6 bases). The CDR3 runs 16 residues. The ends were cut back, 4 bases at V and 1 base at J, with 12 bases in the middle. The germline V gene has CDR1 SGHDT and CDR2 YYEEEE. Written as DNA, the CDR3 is TGTGCCAGCAGCGAAAACAGGGTATCTGGGGCCAACGTCCTGACTTTC. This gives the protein CASSENRVSGANVLTF. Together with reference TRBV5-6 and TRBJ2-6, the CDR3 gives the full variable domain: DAGVTQSPTHLIKTRGQQVTLRCSPKSGHDTVSWYQQALGQGPQFIFQYYEEEERQRGNFPDRFSGHQFPNYSSELNVNALLLGDSALYLCASSENRVSGANVLTFGAGSRLTVL.

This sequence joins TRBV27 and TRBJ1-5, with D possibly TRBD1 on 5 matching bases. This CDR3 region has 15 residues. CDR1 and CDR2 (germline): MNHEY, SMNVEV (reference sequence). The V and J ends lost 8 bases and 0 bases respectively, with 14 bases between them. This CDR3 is CASSIQAYSNQPQHF. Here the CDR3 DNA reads TGTGCCAGCTCTATACAGGCGTATAGCAATCAGCCCCAGCATTTT.

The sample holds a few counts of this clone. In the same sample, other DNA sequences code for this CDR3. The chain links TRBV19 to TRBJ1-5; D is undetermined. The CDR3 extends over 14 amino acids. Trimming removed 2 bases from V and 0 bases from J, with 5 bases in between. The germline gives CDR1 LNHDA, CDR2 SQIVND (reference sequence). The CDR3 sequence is CASSIRDSNQPQHF. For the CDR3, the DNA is TGTGCCAGTAGTATACGGGATAGCAATCAGCCCCAGCATTTT.

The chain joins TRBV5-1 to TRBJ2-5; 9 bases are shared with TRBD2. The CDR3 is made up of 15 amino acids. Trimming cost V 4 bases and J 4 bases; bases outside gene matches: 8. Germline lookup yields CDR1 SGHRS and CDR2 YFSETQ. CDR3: CASSGLRGGGETQYF. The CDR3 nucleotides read TGCGCCAGCAGCGGGTTGCGGGGGGGCGGAGAGACCCAGTACTTC.

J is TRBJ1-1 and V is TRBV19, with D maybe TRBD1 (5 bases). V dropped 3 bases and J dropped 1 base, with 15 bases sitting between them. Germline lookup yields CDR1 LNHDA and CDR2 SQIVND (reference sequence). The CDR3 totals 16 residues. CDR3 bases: TGTGCCAGTAGTATGGGGGGGGGTCGAGGGAACACTGAAGCTTTCTTT. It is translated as CASSMGGGRGNTEAFF.

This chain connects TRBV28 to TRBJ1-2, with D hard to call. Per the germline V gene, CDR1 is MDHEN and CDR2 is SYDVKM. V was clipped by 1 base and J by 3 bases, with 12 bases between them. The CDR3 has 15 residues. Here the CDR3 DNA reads TGTGCCAGCAGTTTATCCGGCAGGATTGACTATGGCTACACCTTC. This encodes CASSLSGRIDYGYTF.

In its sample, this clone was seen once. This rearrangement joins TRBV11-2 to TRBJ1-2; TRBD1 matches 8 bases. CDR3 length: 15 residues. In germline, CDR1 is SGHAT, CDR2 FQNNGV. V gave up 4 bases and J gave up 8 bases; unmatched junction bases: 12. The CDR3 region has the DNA TGTGCCAGCAGCTCTCTCGGACAGGGTGCCAGAGGCTACACCTTC. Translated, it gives CASSSLGQGARGYTF.

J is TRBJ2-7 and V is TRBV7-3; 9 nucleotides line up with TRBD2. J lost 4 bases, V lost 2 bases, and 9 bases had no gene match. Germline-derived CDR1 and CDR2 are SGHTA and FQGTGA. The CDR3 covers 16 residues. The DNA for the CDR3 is TGTGCCAGCAGCTTAGACCGAAGCGGGGGGAATTACGAGCAGTACTTC. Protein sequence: CASSLDRSGGNYEQYF.

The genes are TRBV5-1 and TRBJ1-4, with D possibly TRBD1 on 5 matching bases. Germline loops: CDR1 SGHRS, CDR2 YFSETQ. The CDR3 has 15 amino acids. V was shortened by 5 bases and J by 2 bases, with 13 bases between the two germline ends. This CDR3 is CASRPQGSTNEKLFF. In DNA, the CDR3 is TGCGCCAGCAGACCCCAGGGATCCACTAATGAAAAACTGTTTTTT.

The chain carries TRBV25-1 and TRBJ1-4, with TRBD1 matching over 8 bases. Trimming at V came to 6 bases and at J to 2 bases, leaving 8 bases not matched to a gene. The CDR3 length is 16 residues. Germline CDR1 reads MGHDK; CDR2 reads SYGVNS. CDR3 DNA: TGTGCCAGCAGGGCTGACAGGGGACTGACTAATGAAAAACTGTTTTTT. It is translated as CASRADRGLTNEKLFF. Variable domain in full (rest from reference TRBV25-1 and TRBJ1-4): EADIYQTPRYLVIGTGKKITLECSQTMGHDKMYWYQQDPGMELHLIHYSYGVNSTEKGDLSSESTVSRIRTEHFPLTLESARPSHTSQYLCASRADRGLTNEKLFFGSGTQLSVL.

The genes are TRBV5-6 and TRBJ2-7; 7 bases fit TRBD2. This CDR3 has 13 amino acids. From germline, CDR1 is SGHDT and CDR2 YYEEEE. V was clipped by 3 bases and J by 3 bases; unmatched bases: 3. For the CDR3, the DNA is TGTGCCAGCAGCTGGGGGGGTGTCTACGAGCAGTACTTC. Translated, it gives CASSWGGVYEQYF.

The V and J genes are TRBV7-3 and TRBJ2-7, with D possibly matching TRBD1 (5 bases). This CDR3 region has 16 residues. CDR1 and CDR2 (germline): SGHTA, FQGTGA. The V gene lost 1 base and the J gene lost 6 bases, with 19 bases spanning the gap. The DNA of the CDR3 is TGTGCCAGCAGCTTAATGCCCAGGGTGTCTGGTTCCGAGCAGTACTTC. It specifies CASSLMPRVSGSEQYF.

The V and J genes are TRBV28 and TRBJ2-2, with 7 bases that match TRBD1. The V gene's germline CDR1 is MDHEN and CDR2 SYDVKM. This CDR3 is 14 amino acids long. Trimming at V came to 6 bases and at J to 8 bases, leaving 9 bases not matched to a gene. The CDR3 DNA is TGTGCCAGCAGAGCTAGCATCAGGGGGGGGGAGCTGTTTTTT. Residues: CASRASIRGGELFF. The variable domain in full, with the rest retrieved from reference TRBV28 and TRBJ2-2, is DVKVTQSSRYLVKRTGEKVFLECVQDMDHENMFWYRQDPGLGLRLIYFSYDVKMKEKGDIPEGYSVSREKKERFSLILESASTNQTSMYLCASRASIRGGELFFGEGSRLTVL.

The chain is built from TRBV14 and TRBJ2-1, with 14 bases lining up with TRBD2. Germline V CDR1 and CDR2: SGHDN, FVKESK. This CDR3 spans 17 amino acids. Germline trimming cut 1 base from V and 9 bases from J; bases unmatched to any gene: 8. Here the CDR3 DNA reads TGTGCCAGCAGCCAAGGCCCGACTAGCGGGGGGGTGGGTGAGCAGTTCTTC. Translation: CASSQGPTSGGVGEQFF.